A single sample is the source of the 5 T cell receptor beta chains below, sequenced in a study of control samples from healthy donors and cancer patients. TCRdb's table, derived via immunoSEQ multiplex PCR, lists solely in-frame clones and lacks some. Of about 89,000 clones in the sample, about 84% are singletons; the top ten hold around 2.1%. The sample taken for sequencing was blood. The receptors derive from a middle-aged woman in good health.

The CDR3 DNA follows: TGTGCCAGCAGCCAAGATCCAGGGAGGCCTGAAGCTTTCTTT. This gives the protein CASSQDPGRPEAFF. This sequence joins TRBV4-2 and TRBJ1-1; D possibly corresponds to TRBD1 (5 bases). Trimming removed 0 bases at V and 6 bases at J, with 11 bases between. The CDR3 contains 14 residues. Germline CDR1 is LGHNA and CDR2 is YNFKEQ.

The rearrangement joins TRBV6-5 to TRBJ2-6, with D perhaps TRBD1 (6 bases). CDR3 length: 13 residues. Germline V CDR1 and CDR2: MNHEY, SVGAGI. Deletions cut 10 bases from V and 0 bases from J, with 7 bases between. In DNA form, the CDR3 reads TGTGCCAACAGGGTCTCTGGGGCCAACGTCCTGACTTTC. It codes for CANRVSGANVLTF.

This clone appeared a few times. V gene TRBV12-3 or TRBV12-4 combines with J gene TRBJ2-7; unclear D gene. The V end lost 5 bases, the J end lost 5 bases, and 10 bases lay between the germline ends. This CDR3 has 12 amino acids. Here the CDR3 DNA reads TGTGCCAGCAGTGCTATTAGTGACGAGCAGTACTTC. Its translation: CASSAISDEQYF.

The rearrangement joins TRBV7-8 to TRBJ2-7; no reliable D call. V lost 0 bases, J lost 0 bases, and 6 bases lay in between. This CDR3 region has 14 residues. Germline V gives CDR1 SGHVS, CDR2 FQNEAQ. CDR3 in DNA: TGTGCCAGCAGCTTAGCGCTGAGCTCCTACGAGCAGTACTTC. This codes for CASSLALSSYEQYF.

This clone was seen more than once but under ten times. This chain uses TRBV2 with TRBJ2-3; D gene ambiguous. The CDR3 is 12 residues long. Trimming left V 6 bases short and J 3 bases short, with 7 bases between. CDR1 and CDR2 (germline): SNHLY, FYNNEI. DNA for the CDR3: TGTGCCAGCAGACCTCATACAGATACGCAGTATTTT. Protein product: CASRPHTDTQYF.